This TCR beta chain was obtained from a study of T cells in Graves' hyperthyroidism and ophthalmopathy. Study-wide points: Most thyroid clonotypes expanded above 0.001 were also detected in blood.

Clinical symptoms, serum thyroxine and TRAb, thyroid ultrasound and orbital computed tomography were used for the diagnoses. Comments on this clonotype: The antigen is not known.

The CDR3 has 14 residues. From germline, CDR1 is MNHNS and CDR2 SASEGT. V was clipped by 2 bases and J by 4 bases, with 11 bases between them. Amplification yielded TCR beta CDR3 regions, with RNA transcripts as the source. HTBI primers were the set used in a first-round RT-PCR of the TCR CDR3. TCRdb ran MiXCR on the multiplex PCR reads and lists one entry per CDR3 protein. The table lists a few hundred thousand distinct CDR3 sequences, roughly 15% of them singletons. This sequence originates from a woman in her fifties or sixties with Graves' hyperthyroidism that later progressed to Graves' ophthalmopathy. V usage is TRBV6-1 and J usage is TRBJ1-2, with D possibly being TRBD1 (5 bases). The sequencing sample was made of blood. This CDR3 reads CASSEKGPSYGYTF. DNA for the CDR3: TGTGCCAGCAGTGAAAAGGGACCGAGCTATGGCTACACCTTC.